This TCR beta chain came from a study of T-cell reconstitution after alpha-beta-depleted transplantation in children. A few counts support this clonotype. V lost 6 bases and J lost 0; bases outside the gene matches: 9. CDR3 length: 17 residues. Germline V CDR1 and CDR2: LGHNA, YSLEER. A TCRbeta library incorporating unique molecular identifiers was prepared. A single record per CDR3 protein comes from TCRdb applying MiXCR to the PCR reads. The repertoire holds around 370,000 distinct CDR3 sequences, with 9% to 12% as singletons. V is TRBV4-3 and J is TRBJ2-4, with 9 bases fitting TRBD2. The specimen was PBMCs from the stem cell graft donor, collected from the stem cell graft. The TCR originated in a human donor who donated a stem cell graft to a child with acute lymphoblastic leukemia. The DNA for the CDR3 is TGCGCCAGCAGTCCCCACCTAGCGGGACTAGCCAAAAACATTCAGTACTTC. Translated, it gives CASSPHLAGLAKNIQYF.